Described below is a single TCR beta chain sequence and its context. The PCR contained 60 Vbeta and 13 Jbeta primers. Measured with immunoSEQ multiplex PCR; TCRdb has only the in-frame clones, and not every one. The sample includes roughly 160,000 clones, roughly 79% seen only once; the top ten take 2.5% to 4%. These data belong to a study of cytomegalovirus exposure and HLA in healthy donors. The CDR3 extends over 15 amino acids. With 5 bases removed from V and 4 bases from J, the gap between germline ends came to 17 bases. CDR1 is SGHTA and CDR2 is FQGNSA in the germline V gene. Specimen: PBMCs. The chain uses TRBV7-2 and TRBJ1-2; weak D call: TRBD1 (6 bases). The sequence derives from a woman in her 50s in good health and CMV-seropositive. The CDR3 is CASSPTSGATYGYTF. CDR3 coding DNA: TGTGCCAGCAGCCCAACCTCAGGGGCTACCTATGGCTACACCTTC.